These T cell receptor beta chains were read from a single sample in a study of cytomegalovirus exposure and HLA in healthy donors. Clones were sequenced by immunoSEQ multiplex PCR, and TCRdb holds only the in-frame ones, with some missing. The data show under 130,000 clones, around four fifths seen once. The sample comprised PBMCs. These receptor sequences come from a man aged 30-40 years in good health and CMV-seronegative. CDR3s include the opening cysteine and the closing phenylalanine or tryptophan. D genes are given only for firm matches. The listing skips clone size in some rows; elsewhere it reads once, few, many or a size class.

>TRBV5-1|16|TRBJ1-2|-|TRBD1
CASSRDRTLRSRELTF
TGCGCCAGCAGCCGGGACAGGACCTTGCGGTCTAGGGAGCTCACCTTC
>TRBV10-3|14|TRBJ2-3|-|TRBD1
CAIRRQGGPDTQYF
TGTGCCATCAGACGACAGGGTGGTCCAGATACGCAGTATTTT
>TRBV19|18|TRBJ2-5|once|TRBD2
CASSIAMTSGSWGETQYF
TGTGCCAGTAGTATAGCCATGACTAGCGGGAGCTGGGGAGAGACCCAGTACTTC
>TRBV15|15|TRBJ2-3|-|TRBD2
CATSRDQGSGETRYF
TGTGCCACCAGCAGAGATCAAGGTAGCGGGGAAACTCGGTATTTT
>TRBV27|18|TRBJ1-5|-|TRBD1
CASSLSSRTDREKWPQHF
TGTGCCAGCAGTTTATCGTCCCGGACGGACAGGGAGAAATGGCCCCAGCATTTT
>TRBV10-2|14|TRBJ2-1|-|TRBD2
CASRTSGGAPEQFF
TGCGCCAGCAGAACTAGCGGGGGGGCCCCTGAGCAGTTCTTC
>TRBV6-5|14|TRBJ2-3|-|-
CASSSQPSADTQYF
TGTGCCAGCAGTTCTCAGCCGAGCGCAGATACGCAGTATTTT
>TRBV7-2|13|TRBJ2-5|-|-
CARQDSGPGTQYF
TGTGCCAGACAGGACAGCGGACCGGGGACCCAGTACTTC
>TRBV27|14|TRBJ2-7|-|-
CASSFLQGNYEQYF
TGTGCCAGCAGTTTTCTGCAGGGGAACTACGAGCAGTACTTC
>TRBV11-2|18|TRBJ2-6|-|TRBD1
CASSQFGDRGPGANVLTF
TGTGCCAGCAGCCAATTCGGGGACAGGGGGCCTGGGGCCAACGTCCTGACTTTC
>TRBV11-2|14|TRBJ2-5|-|-
CASSPSRERETQYF
TGTGCCAGCAGCCCGTCCCGGGAGCGAGAGACCCAGTACTTC
>TRBV5-1|16|TRBJ2-3|-|TRBD2
CASRPGTSGSIDTQYF
TGCGCCAGCAGGCCTGGGACTAGCGGGAGTATAGATACGCAGTATTTT
>TRBV4-1|14|TRBJ1-2|-|-
CASSQDPRGGGYTF
TGCGCCAGCAGCCAAGATCCGCGGGGGGGTGGCTACACCTTC
>TRBV23-1|15|TRBJ1-5|-|TRBD1
CASSQRTGIGQPQHF
TGCGCCAGCAGTCAACGGACAGGGATCGGTCAGCCCCAGCATTTT
>TRBV29-1|12|TRBJ1-2|-|-
CSSRDTLYGYTF
TGCAGCTCCCGGGACACGCTCTATGGCTACACCTTC
>TRBV7-2|15|TRBJ1-5|-|-
CASSLSRGGSQPQHF
TGTGCCAGCAGCTTATCCAGGGGAGGGTCTCAGCCCCAGCATTTT
>TRBV5-8|14|TRBJ1-3|few|TRBD1
CASRVTGAGNTIYF
TGTGCCAGCAGGGTTACAGGGGCTGGAAACACCATATATTTT
>TRBV5-4|16|TRBJ1-2|-|TRBD1
CASSSPDRDSNYGYTF
TGTGCCAGCAGCTCACCGGACAGGGACAGTAACTATGGCTACACCTTC
>TRBV7-8|17|TRBJ2-3|-|-
CASSLGGALGGTDTQYF
TGTGCCAGCAGCTTAGGCGGGGCACTAGGAGGTACAGATACGCAGTATTTT
>TRBV18|15|TRBJ2-7|once|TRBD2
CASSPIGGTYYEQYF
TGTGCCAGCTCACCAATCGGGGGGACCTACTACGAGCAGTACTTC
>TRBV6-1|12|TRBJ1-2|-|TRBD1
CASRATGRGYTF
TGTGCCAGCAGAGCGACAGGGCGGGGCTACACCTTC
>TRBV10-1|19|TRBJ2-1|-|TRBD2
CASSESSSGSSLFSNEQFF
TGCGCCAGCAGTGAGTCGTCTAGCGGGAGTAGTTTATTTTCGAATGAGCAGTTCTTC
>TRBV11-2|15|TRBJ2-7|-|TRBD2
CASSLGGGRLYEQYF
TGTGCCAGCAGCTTAGGGGGGGGGAGATTGTACGAGCAGTACTTC
>TRBV5-1|15|TRBJ2-3|-|-
CASSVPLADTDTQYF
TGCGCCAGCAGCGTACCTCTAGCAGACACAGATACGCAGTATTTT
>TRBV30|11|TRBJ1-1|-|-
CAWRAEAGAFF
TGTGCCTGGAGGGCGGAAGCGGGAGCTTTCTTT
>TRBV9|14|TRBJ2-7|-|-
CASSVVGSGNEQYF
TGTGCCAGCAGCGTAGTGGGGAGCGGCAACGAGCAGTACTTC
>TRBV7-2|16|TRBJ1-6|-|TRBD1
CASSLGNRGFNSPLHF
TGTGCCAGCAGCTTAGGAAACAGGGGGTTCAATTCACCCCTCCACTTT
>TRBV4-3|18|TRBJ2-2|-|-
CASSQDQEGARRTGELFF
TGCGCCAGCAGCCAAGACCAGGAGGGGGCGCGAAGGACCGGGGAGCTGTTTTTT
>TRBV5-6|13|TRBJ1-2|-|-
CASSQTGYYGYTF
TGTGCCAGCAGCCAGACAGGATACTATGGCTACACCTTC
>TRBV2|13|TRBJ1-4|-|-
CATGAGLREKLFF
TGTGCCACCGGGGCGGGGCTTAGGGAAAAACTGTTTTTT
>TRBV5-4|14|TRBJ2-4|-|TRBD1
CASSPDRAGNIQYF
TGTGCCAGCAGCCCGGACAGGGCGGGAAACATTCAGTACTTC
>TRBV9|15|TRBJ2-5|-|TRBD2
CASSVASGGGETQYF
TGTGCCAGCAGCGTTGCTAGCGGGGGCGGGGAGACCCAGTACTTC
>TRBV2|13|TRBJ2-7|-|-
CASSKPGTYEQYF
TGTGCCAGCAGCAAACCCGGGACCTACGAGCAGTACTTC
>TRBV4-3|18|TRBJ2-1|once|TRBD2
CASSQDREGRGYYNEQFF
TGCGCCAGCAGCCAAGACAGGGAGGGTAGGGGATACTACAATGAGCAGTTCTTC
>TRBV29-1|16|TRBJ1-5|-|TRBD1
CSGAGTGGESNQPQHF
TGCAGCGGGGCCGGGACAGGGGGCGAGAGCAATCAGCCCCAGCATTTT
>TRBV12-5|16|TRBJ2-5|-|-
CASGLSWDSRSETQYF
TGTGCTAGTGGTTTGAGCTGGGACTCCCGGTCCGAGACCCAGTACTTC
>TRBV10-2|17|TRBJ2-1|-|-
CASSEWGGAKTYNEQFF
TGCGCCAGCAGTGAGTGGGGGGGGGCGAAAACCTACAATGAGCAGTTCTTC
>TRBV5-6|15|TRBJ1-6|few|TRBD1
CASSQAGQGGLALHF
TGTGCCAGCAGCCAGGCGGGACAGGGTGGATTAGCCCTCCACTTT
>TRBV5-1|15|TRBJ2-7|-|TRBD1
CASSVGTGVVYEQYF
TGCGCCAGCAGCGTCGGGACAGGGGTCGTCTACGAGCAGTACTTC